Given below is one TCR beta chain in context. The data originate from a study of blood T cell repertoires in COVID-19. Across the study: The United States, Italy and Spain provided the acute and convalescent COVID-19 samples.

Original analysis: Amplification with reference gene primers provided the estimates of nucleated cell counts. This table comes from immunoSEQ multiplex PCR, and its TCRdb copy is limited to in-frame clones, with some not included. From that table come the V and J calls and clone size; the DNA was used to work out D and trimming. The sample yields 150,000 to 200,000 clones, around 85% seen once. Trimming stripped 4 bases from V and 2 bases from J, with 9 bases between. The CDR3 runs 14 residues. Per germline, CDR1 SGHRS and CDR2 YFSETQ. Input material: peripheral blood. This TCR derives from a man older than 75 with COVID-19, enrolled during active disease. The chain joins TRBV5-1 to TRBJ1-4; D gene uncertain. As DNA, the CDR3 is TGCGCCAGCAGCCCTACAGCTACTAATGAAAAACTGTTTTTT. Protein sequence: CASSPTATNEKLFF.